Listed below are T cell receptor beta chains from one sample, sequenced in a study of shared clonotypes between healthy human individuals. Sequencing used immunoSEQ multiplex PCR; TCRdb keeps in-frame clones, though not all of them. The sample holds about 2 million clones, roughly 94% seen once. Specimen: naive CD8+ T cells sorted from blood. All receptors come from a man aged 18 to 30 in good health. The CDR3 runs from the conserved cysteine through the conserved F or W. A D gene is named only where the DNA matches it firmly. Part of the rows lack a size; the others show once, few, many or a class for expanded clones.

CDR3 DNA | CDR3 protein | J gene | V gene | D gene | clone size
TGTGCCAGTAGTATGGGACAGGACTACGAGCAGTACTTC | CASSMGQDYEQYF | TRBJ2-7 | TRBV19 | TRBD1 | once
TGTGCCAGCAGTGGATTAGGACTAGCGGGGGATCAGTACTTC | CASSGLGLAGDQYF | TRBJ2-4 | TRBV6-1 | TRBD2 | NA
TGTGCCAGTTCACCCTGGGGGGAGGGTCAGCCCCAGCATTTT | CASSPWGEGQPQHF | TRBJ1-5 | TRBV19 | NA | NA
TGCGCCAGCAGCCTGATAAGTCAGGGGGCGGAGGGGACCCAGTACTTC | CASSLISQGAEGTQYF | TRBJ2-5 | TRBV5-1 | TRBD1 | once
TGTGCCAGCAGCTCTCTTGTGGCACCCTACGAGCAGTACTTC | CASSSLVAPYEQYF | TRBJ2-7 | TRBV5-6 | NA | NA
TGTGCCAGCAGCGTAGCAGGGGGGTCTAACAATGAGCAGTTCTTC | CASSVAGGSNNEQFF | TRBJ2-1 | TRBV9 | NA | once
TGTGCCAGCAGCTTGGAGTGGGCGGGAGACTACGAGCAGTACTTC | CASSLEWAGDYEQYF | TRBJ2-7 | TRBV5-4 | TRBD2 | NA
TGTGCCAGCAGCTTAGGACTCCTGAACACTGAAGCTTTCTTT | CASSLGLLNTEAFF | TRBJ1-1 | TRBV11-2 | NA | NA
TGTGCCAGCAGCTTAGAGGGACAGGGGGCATATCAGCCCCAGCATTTT | CASSLEGQGAYQPQHF | TRBJ1-5 | TRBV7-8 | TRBD1 | NA
TGTGCCAGCAGTGAAGCTGGGCTGGCAGCCGGCGACGAGCAGTACTTC | CASSEAGLAAGDEQYF | TRBJ2-7 | TRBV6-1 | NA | NA
TGTGCCAGCAACCCGGACAGGGATGAGTATAACGAGCAGTACTTC | CASNPDRDEYNEQYF | TRBJ2-7 | TRBV2 | TRBD1 | NA
TGTGCCAGCAGCCTGCTTTGGGGGGAGTTTTCTGGAAACACCATATATTTT | CASSLLWGEFSGNTIYF | TRBJ1-3 | TRBV7-9 | NA | once
TGTGCCAGCAGCTTGAGGGACCTTTTCGCCAATCAGCCCCAGCATTTT | CASSLRDLFANQPQHF | TRBJ1-5 | TRBV5-8 | NA | NA
TGCAGCGTTGTAGTGGGTATGGGGACTGAAGCTTTCTTT | CSVVVGMGTEAFF | TRBJ1-1 | TRBV29-1 | NA | NA
TGTGCCAGCAGTTCAGAATTTGAGCAGTACTTC | CASSSEFEQYF | TRBJ2-7 | TRBV28 | NA | NA
TGTGCCAGCAGTTTCTCCGTCCGGGACAAGTATGGCTACACCTTC | CASSFSVRDKYGYTF | TRBJ1-2 | TRBV6-5 | NA | NA
TGTGCCAGCAGTCCTCTCCCCACCGGGACAGGGGATACTGGCGAGCAGTACTTC | CASSPLPTGTGDTGEQYF | TRBJ2-7 | TRBV27 | TRBD1 | NA
TGTGCCAGCAGCTTAGCCGCTAGCGGGAGAGTCTATAATGAGCAGTTCTTC | CASSLAASGRVYNEQFF | TRBJ2-1 | TRBV13 | TRBD2 | NA
TGTGCTAGTGGTACGGGACAGGGCAAGGGCTACGAGCAGTACTTC | CASGTGQGKGYEQYF | TRBJ2-7 | TRBV12-5 | TRBD1 | NA
TGTGCCAGCAGTCCTGGCGGAGGAAGTTCACCCCTCCACTTT | CASSPGGGSSPLHF | TRBJ1-6 | TRBV6-5 | NA | NA
TGTGCCAGCAGTGAATTTACAGATTATAATTCACCCCTCCACTTT | CASSEFTDYNSPLHF | TRBJ1-6 | TRBV25-1 | NA | NA
TGTGCCAGTCCATTCCCCGGGACAGGGGTTGAAGCTTTCTTT | CASPFPGTGVEAFF | TRBJ1-1 | TRBV6-1 | TRBD1 | NA
TGTGCCACCCACCAGGACACCTATAATTCACCCCTCCACTTT | CATHQDTYNSPLHF | TRBJ1-6 | TRBV7-9 | NA | few
TGTGCCAGCAGCTCCGGACAGGGGGGCTACGAGCAGTACTTC | CASSSGQGGYEQYF | TRBJ2-7 | TRBV7-9 | TRBD1 | NA
TGTGCCAGCAGAGCCGGGACAGCAAGTTTACACGAGCAGTACTTC | CASRAGTASLHEQYF | TRBJ2-7 | TRBV6-5 | TRBD1 | NA
TGTGCCAGCAGCGCGACTAGCGGGGCCTCCTACGAGCAGTACTTC | CASSATSGASYEQYF | TRBJ2-7 | TRBV7-9 | TRBD2 | NA
TGTGCCAGTAGTATAGTCGGGGGAGTCGACAATGAGCAGTTCTTC | CASSIVGGVDNEQFF | TRBJ2-1 | TRBV19 | NA | NA
TGTGCCAGCAGCTCGGGATTTACCTACGAGCAGTACTTC | CASSSGFTYEQYF | TRBJ2-7 | TRBV5-6 | NA | NA
TGTGCCAGTAGTATAGTCGGGGCGGACGGCGAGCAGTACTTC | CASSIVGADGEQYF | TRBJ2-7 | TRBV19 | NA | NA
TGCGCCAGCAGCCAAGAGGGGCAGGGGAAAGGCTACACCTTC | CASSQEGQGKGYTF | TRBJ1-2 | TRBV4-1 | NA | NA
TGTGCCAGCAGCTTCCCCGAGGAGAACACTGAAGCTTTCTTT | CASSFPEENTEAFF | TRBJ1-1 | TRBV13 | NA | NA
TGTGCCAGCAGCTTGGTGGGAGGAAATACCGGGGAGCTGTTTTTT | CASSLVGGNTGELFF | TRBJ2-2 | TRBV5-6 | NA | NA
TGTGCCAGCAGCGGACAGGGCTATGGCTACACCTTC | CASSGQGYGYTF | TRBJ1-2 | TRBV28 | TRBD1 | NA
TGTGCCAGCAGCGTCTTAGCGGATGCCTACGAGCAGTACTTC | CASSVLADAYEQYF | TRBJ2-7 | TRBV9 | NA | NA
TGCAGCGTCAGCCCGGGTGCGGGAGGGATCGATGAGCAGTTCTTC | CSVSPGAGGIDEQFF | TRBJ2-1 | TRBV29-1 | TRBD2 | NA
TGTGCCAGCAGCGACAGGGTAAACGAAGCTTTCTTT | CASSDRVNEAFF | TRBJ1-1 | TRBV2 | TRBD1 | NA
TGTGCCAGCAGTTTGCTAGCAAGCAGCGATGAGCAGTTCTTC | CASSLLASSDEQFF | TRBJ2-1 | TRBV27 | NA | NA
TGTGCCAGCAGCGATTTGCTGGGGGACAGGGGCCTCCGGAGCTCCTACGAGCAGTACTTC | CASSDLLGDRGLRSSYEQYF | TRBJ2-7 | TRBV5-8 | TRBD1 | NA
TGTGCCAGCAGTTTACCCTGGGACGGACAAGAAACGACTGAAGCTTTCTTT | CASSLPWDGQETTEAFF | TRBJ1-1 | TRBV2 | NA | NA
TGTGCCAGCAGTGACTTACTAGGGACACGACAGTTCTTC | CASSDLLGTRQFF | TRBJ2-1 | TRBV6-4 | NA | few